This paragraph reports one T cell receptor (beta chain). The antigen it binds to is not known. Base qualities were left out, and no much larger clone turns up one base away. Patients with a history of autoimmune disease or receiving systemic immunosuppression were excluded from the trial. Peripheral blood for TCR sequencing was collected from all dose cohorts at baseline, on cycle 4 day 1, and on cycle 7 day 1. Samples came from an open-label, multicenter, first-in-human phase I dose-escalation trial of ivuxolimab. The trial enrolled adults with locally advanced or metastatic head and neck squamous cell, hepatocellular, melanoma or renal cell carcinoma. CD4+ and CD8+ T cells were sorted separately from peripheral blood before TCR sequencing. The record originates from a study of OX40 agonist ivuxolimab in advanced cancers. For context, the study as a whole: Ivuxolimab, which targeted the costimulatory receptor OX40 (CD134), was an agonistic, fully human IgG2 monoclonal antibody. Intravenous ivuxolimab was administered to patients every 2 weeks at six dose levels: 0.01, 0.1, 0.3, 1.5, 3 and 10 mg/kg. Of the approximately 50 patients in dose escalation, about 20 had hepatocellular carcinoma, some 15 had melanoma, 9 had renal cell carcinoma and 9 had head and neck cancer. A male proportion of 82.7% and a mean age of around 60 years, ranging from roughly 23 to 85, were recorded for the dose-escalation cohort. Patients were allowed to have had prior anti-PD-1, anti-PD-L1 or anti-CTLA-4 therapy, and approximately 40% of the dose-escalation patients had been treated with checkpoint inhibitors. Partial responses occurred in three dose-escalation patients: two with cutaneous melanoma and one with hepatocellular carcinoma. The point of sequencing TCRbeta in the periphery was to test whether ivuxolimab changed TCR sequence diversity and drove clonal T-cell expansion. The paper describes the monotherapy dose-escalation part (N of about 57 patients) of the phase I trial of ivuxolimab.

To sequence the TCRbeta CDR3 region, genomic DNA was isolated from the sorted cells. The immunoSEQ Assay was used for sequencing of TCRbeta CDR3 regions. This is the immuneACCESS table as TCRdb keeps it, with only in-frame sequences that have V and J called. A part of the clones is gone; compared with another copy, unresolved V genes explain less than half, and the rest is unexplained. A total of approximately 87,000 clones appear in this sample, under 95% of them only once. Over 0.8% of the sample is taken by the ten largest. The CDR3 has 14 amino acids, counting the end cysteine and phenylalanine. Of the read, only the CDR3 DNA is kept; its 42 bases are in frame from base 1. V loses 10 bases, J loses 6 bases, and the germline ends lie 19 bases apart. According to the germline V gene, CDR1 reads KGHSH and CDR2 reads LQKENI. General conclusions and limits of the study: In the 0.1-3.0 mg/kg groups, partial responders had among the lowest normalized peripheral clonal expansion, particularly in CD8+ T cells. Which antigens the clonally expanded peripheral T cells were specific for was not determined. Clonal expansion of both CD4+ and CD8+ blood T cells was observed from baseline to week 6 at doses 0.1 to 3.0 mg/kg. Low levels of normalized T-cell clonal expansion were also seen in some patients who did not respond. After ivuxolimab, more expanded clones were found on average in CD8+ T cells than in CD4+ T cells.

The sequence joins TRBV18 to TRBJ2-1; the D region is possibly TRBD1 or TRBD2, each matching across 5 bases. The sequence came from an adult with an advanced solid tumor such as melanoma, head and neck, liver or kidney cancer. This specimen consisted of CD4+ or CD8+ T cells sorted from blood, obtained in a trial of the OX40 agonist ivuxolimab. The CDR3: CATSTGTPVNEQFF. The sequenced DNA: TGTGCCACCTCTACCGGGACCCCTGTCAATGAGCAGTTCTTC.